This T cell receptor beta chain emerged from a study of blood T cell repertoires in COVID-19. Across the study: PBMCs, B-cell-depleted T cells, or T cells were the source of the cDNA or gDNA that made up the material.

The CDR3 has 13 amino acids. Trimming left V 5 bases short and J 5 bases short, with 11 bases between. Looked up from germline, CDR1 is SGHTA and CDR2 is FQGNSA. Some clones are missing from TCRdb's copy, which holds only in-frame ones; the method was immunoSEQ multiplex PCR. The table includes 90,000 to 150,000 clones, around 87% detected once. Sequencing used peripheral blood. The V and J genes are TRBV7-2 and TRBJ2-3, with D uncertain. The origin of this receptor is a man in his 70s with active or convalescent COVID-19. The CDR3 DNA is TGTGCCAGCAGCCGAGATGAGGTAGATACGCAGTATTTT. It codes for CASSRDEVDTQYF.